The rows below give T cell receptor beta chains drawn from one sample of a study of identical twins. Using its own MiXCR run on the 5' RACE reads, TCRdb lists one record per CDR3 protein. The data show hundreds of thousands of distinct CDR3 sequences, 9% to 15% seen once. The sample was also linked to a second study, of yellow fever vaccine responses in identical twins.

The sample consisted of PBMCs. Receptors originate from a woman between 18 and 30 years old in good health. The CDR3 runs from the conserved cysteine through the conserved F or W. A D gene is named only where the DNA matches it firmly. Clone size appears in some rows only: once, few, many, or a class for an expanded clone.

many	TRBV12-3/TRBV12-4	-	TRBJ1-1	CASSPGTFEAFF	TGTGCCAGCAGTCCCGGGACATTTGAAGCTTTCTTT
-	TRBV27	-	TRBJ2-3	CASSLNRRADTQYF	TGTGCCAGCAGTTTAAACCGGCGGGCAGATACGCAGTATTTT
few	TRBV7-9	-	TRBJ2-5	CASSLVSLQETQYF	TGTGCCAGCAGCTTAGTCTCGCTCCAAGAGACCCAGTACTTC
many	TRBV28	-	TRBJ1-3	CASRDSIGNTIYF	TGTGCCAGCAGGGACAGCATTGGAAACACCATATATTTT
few	TRBV19	TRBD2	TRBJ2-2	CASSIMGLADLFSNTGELFF	TGTGCCAGTAGTATAATGGGACTAGCAGACTTGTTTTCGAACACCGGGGAGCTGTTTTTT
-	TRBV14	TRBD2	TRBJ2-3	CASSQAGGRDTQYF	TGTGCCAGCAGCCAAGCGGGGGGTAGAGATACGCAGTATTTT
many	TRBV7-9	TRBD1	TRBJ2-2	CASSSPGQGFGELFF	TGTGCCAGCTCCTCCCCGGGACAGGGGTTCGGGGAGCTGTTTTTT
-	TRBV20-1	-	TRBJ1-1	CSANFGSMNTEAFF	TGCAGTGCTAATTTTGGCAGCATGAACACTGAAGCTTTCTTT
-	TRBV18	TRBD2	TRBJ2-7	CASSPGTSGMNEQYF	TGTGCCAGCTCTCCCGGGACTAGCGGGATGAACGAGCAGTACTTC
-	TRBV9	TRBD1	TRBJ2-6	CASSATRDRGPSGANVLTF	TGTGCCAGCAGCGCGACCCGGGACAGGGGTCCGTCTGGGGCCAACGTCCTGACTTTC
few	TRBV6-1	-	TRBJ1-5	CASSDLLDGGQPQHF	TGTGCCAGCAGTGATCTTCTAGACGGGGGGCAGCCCCAGCATTTT
-	TRBV5-5	-	TRBJ2-2	CASSIGGGNTGELFF	TGTGCCAGCAGCATAGGGGGAGGGAACACCGGGGAGCTGTTTTTT
many	TRBV5-1	-	TRBJ2-1	CASSLVADSYNEQFF	TGCGCCAGCAGCTTGGTTGCAGACTCCTACAATGAGCAGTTCTTC
-	TRBV12-3/TRBV12-4	TRBD1	TRBJ1-2	CASNPGGSGYTF	TGTGCCAGCAACCCAGGGGGTAGTGGCTACACCTTC
few	TRBV27	-	TRBJ2-3	CASSERDGHTQYF	TGTGCCAGCAGTGAAAGGGACGGACATACGCAGTATTTT
many	TRBV12-3/TRBV12-4	TRBD1	TRBJ1-5	CASSFVGGAGSNQPQHF	TGTGCCAGCAGTTTTGTAGGGGGCGCAGGGAGCAATCAGCCCCAGCATTTT
many	TRBV12-3/TRBV12-4	TRBD1	TRBJ1-1	CASKPDRGNTEAFF	TGTGCCAGCAAACCGGACAGGGGGAACACTGAAGCTTTCTTT
few	TRBV6-1	-	TRBJ2-2	CASSLMADNTGELFF	TGTGCCAGCAGTCTAATGGCGGACAACACCGGGGAGCTGTTTTTT
few	TRBV7-8	TRBD2	TRBJ2-5	CASSLDLAGGRSQYF	TGTGCCAGCAGCTTAGACCTAGCGGGGGGGAGGTCCCAGTACTTC
few	TRBV6-6	-	TRBJ2-5	CASSRGAGETQYF	TGTGCCAGCAGTAGGGGGGCGGGAGAGACCCAGTACTTC
-	TRBV4-1	-	TRBJ2-1	CASSQLTTMTGQFF	TGCGCCAGCAGCCAATTGACTACAATGACGGGGCAGTTCTTC
-	TRBV29-1	-	TRBJ1-4	CSVEPSAGEKLFF	TGCAGCGTTGAACCGTCGGCCGGAGAAAAACTGTTTTTT
-	TRBV4-1	-	TRBJ1-4	CASSQDLTGPATNEKLFF	TGCGCCAGCAGCCAAGATTTGACAGGTCCTGCAACTAATGAAAAACTGTTTTTT
-	TRBV6-1	-	TRBJ1-3	CASSLRGGVGIYF	TGTGCCAGCAGTCTCCGCGGGGGGGTCGGCATATATTTT
many	TRBV29-1	TRBD2	TRBJ2-1	CSAQAGSGYNEQFF	TGCAGCGCCCAAGCGGGGAGCGGCTACAATGAGCAGTTCTTC
many	TRBV5-5	-	TRBJ1-5	CASSLALVLQPQHF	TGTGCCAGCAGCTTGGCCTTGGTCTTACAGCCCCAGCATTTT
-	TRBV12-3/TRBV12-4	TRBD2	TRBJ2-1	CASSLVAGGVEQFF	TGTGCCAGCAGTTTAGTGGCGGGGGGGGTCGAGCAGTTCTTC
-	TRBV7-6	-	TRBJ1-2	CASSPGRSANYGYTF	TGTGCCAGCAGCCCTGGGAGGTCAGCTAACTATGGCTACACCTTC
few	TRBV10-2	-	TRBJ1-6	CAVMEGNSPLHF	TGCGCCGTCATGGAGGGGAATTCACCCCTCCACTTT
-	TRBV7-9	-	TRBJ2-5	CATGGFLRAQETQYF	TGTGCCACCGGTGGCTTTCTGAGGGCTCAAGAGACCCAGTACTTC
-	TRBV15	TRBD1	TRBJ2-2	CATSAGQAWSGELFF	TGTGCCACCAGCGCGGGACAGGCCTGGTCCGGGGAGCTGTTTTTT
many	TRBV12-3/TRBV12-4	TRBD1	TRBJ1-6	CASTSGTGVSPLHF	TGTGCCAGCACCTCCGGGACAGGGGTTTCACCCCTCCACTTT
few	TRBV12-3/TRBV12-4	TRBD2	TRBJ2-6	CASSLKGQVPAIWGGVGANVLTF	TGTGCCAGCAGTTTAAAAGGACAAGTCCCAGCCATCTGGGGGGGTGTCGGGGCCAACGTCCTGACTTTC
few	TRBV2	-	TRBJ2-7	CASTPALSYEQYF	TGTGCCAGCACCCCAGCCCTCTCCTACGAGCAGTACTTC
-	TRBV7-9	TRBD2	TRBJ2-7	CASSQREGQEQYF	TGTGCCAGCAGCCAACGGGAGGGCCAAGAGCAGTACTTC
few	TRBV4-2	TRBD2	TRBJ2-1	CASSQDRDYYNEQFF	TGTGCCAGCAGCCAAGACCGGGACTATTACAATGAGCAGTTCTTC
-	TRBV20-1	-	TRBJ2-7	CSAITGFSYEQYF	TGCAGTGCGATTACAGGGTTCTCCTACGAGCAGTACTTC
many	TRBV6-5	-	TRBJ1-5	CASSYSSQSNQPQHF	TGTGCCAGCAGTTACTCGAGCCAAAGCAATCAGCCCCAGCATTTT
few	TRBV5-1	-	TRBJ2-7	CASSQGSDHYEQYF	TGCGCCAGCAGCCAAGGGTCAGACCATTACGAGCAGTACTTC
few	TRBV11-2	-	TRBJ2-2	CASSLDWGSGELFF	TGTGCCAGCAGCTTAGATTGGGGCTCCGGGGAGCTGTTTTTT
-	TRBV7-9	-	TRBJ2-1	CASSLVSGWSSYNEQFF	TGTGCCAGCAGCTTAGTGAGCGGGTGGAGCTCCTACAATGAGCAGTTCTTC
many	TRBV11-2	TRBD1	TRBJ1-4	CASSSPGQGYEKLFF	TGTGCCAGCAGCTCACCCGGACAGGGGTATGAAAAACTGTTTTTT
few	TRBV12-3/TRBV12-4	-	TRBJ1-6	CASSSDSPLHF	TGTGCCAGCAGTTCAGATTCACCCCTCCACTTT
-	TRBV5-1	TRBD1	TRBJ2-3	CASSLGTGDHTDTQYF	TGCGCCAGCAGCTTGGGGACAGGGGATCACACAGATACGCAGTATTTT
few	TRBV10-2	-	TRBJ2-3	CASSPRGATTDTQYF	TGCGCCAGCAGTCCCAGGGGGGCCACCACAGATACGCAGTATTTT
-	TRBV27	TRBD2	TRBJ2-1	CASSSTSGGQNEQFF	TGTGCCAGCAGTTCCACCTCGGGGGGGCAGAATGAGCAGTTCTTC
few	TRBV20-1	TRBD1	TRBJ2-2	CSARVVRGSTGELFF	TGCAGTGCTAGAGTTGTCAGGGGGAGCACCGGGGAGCTGTTTTTT
-	TRBV3-1	TRBD2	TRBJ2-1	CASSQGSGRAYNEQFF	TGTGCCAGCAGCCAAGGCTCGGGGAGGGCCTACAATGAGCAGTTCTTC
few	TRBV4-1	TRBD2	TRBJ2-3	CASSQDIPAGTTDTQYF	TGCGCCAGCAGCCAAGATATCCCAGCGGGAACCACAGATACGCAGTATTTT